This T cell receptor (beta chain) comes out of a study of T cell repertoires in cytomegalovirus infection (dated by TCRdb to the late 2010s). The study in broad terms: Donor HLA type was relevant to the analysis, because carriage of CMV infection together with the matching HLA type was indicated by public TCR beta signatures.

TCRdb names Illumina HiSeq 1500 as the instrument used. TCRdb reran the public reads through fastp at Q25 and MiXCR, keeping productive beta chains. Each CDR3 protein gets just one entry, which takes the most common genes and DNA from the rows behind it. The sample profile shows roughly 100,000 distinct CDR3 sequences; 16% of them were found once. 8% of the sample is held by the ten biggest clonotypes. The study at large found these results: The ex vivo response was dominated by HLA-C-restricted CMV-specific TCR beta clonotypes, and the single most frequent clonotype in two of eight donors was supplied by these HLA-C-restricted clonotypes. In both this cohort and an independent cohort of some 350 donors, the cumulative frequency of public TCR beta family members distinguished carriers of CMV infection plus the relevant HLA type.

V gives up 0 bases and J gives up 3 bases, and the segment between their germline ends measures 11 bases. Its CDR3 holds 15 amino acids, cysteine through phenylalanine. Here the CDR3 DNA is all that survives: 45 bases in frame from base 1. Reading the germline V gene gives CDR1 SGHVS and CDR2 FQNEAQ. This clonotype was recorded many times. What this receptor recognizes is not known. No much larger clone is present one base from it, and per-base qualities are unavailable. The sample taken for sequencing was PBMCs. This clonotype was sampled from a human donor in good health (CMV status not recorded). Some clones in this sample may be carry-over from other donors' samples. Recombination connected TRBV7-8 to TRBJ2-5, with TRBD1 tentatively as D gene (5 bases match). The DNA reads as follows: TGTGCCAGCAGCTTAGCCCTGGCCAGGGAAGAGACCCAGTACTTC. The resulting protein is CASSLALAREETQYF. Where the CDR3 stops, the reference TRBV7-8 and TRBJ2-5 genes take over; the full variable domain is GAGVSQSPRYKVAKRGQDVALRCDPISGHVSLFWYQQALGQGPEFLTYFQNEAQLDKSGLPSDRFFAERPEGSVSTLKIQRTQQEDSAVYLCASSLALAREETQYFGPGTRLLVL.